This TCR beta chain was sequenced during a study of T cells after yellow fever vaccination. Study at large: SMART-Seq v4 Ultra Low Input served to prepare low-cell-number fractions.

Regarding the study as a whole: Boosting was followed by the reappearance of most primary-vaccination clones (about 96% CD4, about 90% CD8). At day 0, almost all vaccine-responding clonotypes escaped detection in the sorted memory subsets.

By share, this clonotype ranks as large (0.1 to 1%). Germline loops: CDR1 MNHEY, CDR2 SVGEGT. The CDR3 has 16 residues. V shed 0 bases and J 2 bases; nucleotides not matched to a gene: 5. Universal primer sites and UMIs were introduced during 5'RACE template-switching synthesis of TCR cDNA. TCRdb independently ran MiXCR on the 5' RACE reads; one entry per CDR3 protein. The sample lists some 32,000 distinct CDR3 sequences, 6.5% to 8% occurring once. The material was PBMCs, either bulk or a sorted T-cell subset (CD4+, CD8+, memory, or dextramer-sorted; not recorded which), obtained on the day of the first yellow fever vaccination. This sequence joins TRBV6-2 or TRBV6-3 and TRBJ2-3; 7 positions agree with TRBD1. The clonotype was recovered from a man in his late teens or twenties who received the YFV17D yellow fever vaccine. Here the CDR3 reads CASSYSMDRHTDTQYF. The CDR3 bases are TGTGCCAGCAGTTACTCGATGGACAGGCACACAGATACGCAGTATTTT.